This TCR beta chain was recovered during a study of spatial heterogeneity in lung cancer. General study findings and limits: Tumor mutation count correlated with how many alpha and beta TCRs expanded intratumorally.

This clonotype is termed medium-sized. The antigen is not known. Time point of the sample: sample taken at primary tumor resection. Samples were obtained from around 73 donors, all untreated early-stage non-small cell lung cancer patients. Unique molecular identifiers, one per molecule, were present on every TCR cDNA molecule. From the 5' RACE reads, TCRdb called clonotypes with MiXCR, one entry per CDR3 protein. The table records 400 to 500 distinct CDR3 sequences, about a sixth of them present only once. V was pared by 5 bases and J by 5 bases, with 12 bases between. Looked up from germline, CDR1 is MNHNY and CDR2 is SVGAGI (reference sequence). The CDR3 consists of 13 residues.

The material was lung tumor tissue, obtained at surgery. The source is a female donor with early-stage non-small cell lung cancer. The chain is built from TRBV6-6 and TRBJ1-2; TRBD1 might be the D (5 bases). The CDR3 here is CASSQGDWYGYTF. CDR3 DNA sequence: TGTGCCAGCAGTCAGGGCGACTGGTATGGCTACACCTTC.